The text below deals with one TCR beta chain. No cognate antigen has been identified for it. Base qualities are not recorded, but no much larger clone differs from it by a single base. V drops 0 bases and J drops 3 bases, leaving 9 bases in between. The CDR3 goes from the cysteine to the phenylalanine over 16 residues. Solely the CDR3 DNA is kept, with 48 bases framed from the first base. The germline V gene (reference sequence) gives CDR1 as LNHDA and CDR2 as SQIVND. This entry comes from a study of T cell changes during pregnancy in multiple sclerosis (dated by TCRdb to about 2019). In the study overall: The study looked at changes in the T cell repertoire across pregnancy in women with multiple sclerosis.

The protocol used for the library was the immunoSEQ multiplex PCR assay. TCRdb's version of the immuneACCESS table is confined to in-frame rearrangements and falls short of the full clone set. An unresolved V gene accounts for under half of the shortfall where checked; the remainder is of unknown origin. This sample lists around 26,000 clones; around 90% were detected once. Approximately 0.6% of the sample is taken by the ten largest. This TCR derives from a female donor in good health, enrolled as a control in a pregnancy study. The material was CD4+ T cells from peripheral blood mononuclear cells, obtained in the first trimester of pregnancy. Recombination linked TRBV19 to TRBJ1-6; no D segment can be confidently identified. CDR3 loop: CASSIESGDYNSPLHF. At the DNA level, the sequence is TGTGCCAGTAGTATAGAAAGCGGGGACTATAATTCACCCCTCCACTTT.